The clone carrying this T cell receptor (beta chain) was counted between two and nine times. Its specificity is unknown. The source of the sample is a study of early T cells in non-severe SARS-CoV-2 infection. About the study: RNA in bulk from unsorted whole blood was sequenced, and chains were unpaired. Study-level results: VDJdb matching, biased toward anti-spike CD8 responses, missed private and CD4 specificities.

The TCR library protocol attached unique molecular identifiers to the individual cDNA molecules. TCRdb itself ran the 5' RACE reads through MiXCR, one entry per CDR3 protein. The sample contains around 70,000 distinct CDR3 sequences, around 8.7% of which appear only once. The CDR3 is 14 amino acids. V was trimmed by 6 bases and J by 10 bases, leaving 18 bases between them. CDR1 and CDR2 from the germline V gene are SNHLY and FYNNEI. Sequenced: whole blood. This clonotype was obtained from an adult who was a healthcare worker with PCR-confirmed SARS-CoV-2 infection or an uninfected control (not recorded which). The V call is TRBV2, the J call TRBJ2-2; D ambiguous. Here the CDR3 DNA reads TGTGCCAGCAGCCTTCGACCCTACTCCGAGGAGCTGTTTTTT. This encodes CASSLRPYSEELFF.